This T cell receptor beta chain was documented in a study of T cell repertoires in cytomegalovirus infection. The CDR3 spans 14 residues. The V gene end was trimmed by 0 bases and the J gene end by 3 bases; junction bases not matched to a gene: 1. This clonotype was seen only a few times. The antigen is not known. Findings and limits, study-wide: CMV-specific TCR beta clonotypes restricted by HLA-C dominated the ex vivo response.

TCRdb reprocessed the reads via MiXCR and lists one record per CDR3 protein. The table records about 770,000 distinct CDR3 sequences, 25% to 35% of them present only once. The specimen was cultured CD8+ T cells from PBMCs, collected from culture after CMV antigen stimulation. This chain joins TRBV12-3 or TRBV12-4 and TRBJ2-7; TRBD1 matches at 8 bases. This TCR derives from a human donor in good health (CMV status not recorded). Some clones in this sample may be carry-over from other donors' samples. The CDR3 loop reads CASSLAGQDYEQYF. CDR3 sequence (DNA): TGTGCCAGCAGTTTAGCGGGACAGGACTACGAGCAGTACTTC.